This entry describes one T cell receptor beta chain. This record belongs to a study of T-cell reconstitution after alpha-beta-depleted transplantation in children. V dropped 6 bases and J dropped 14 bases, with 17 bases sitting between them. The CDR3 contains 12 residues. Per germline, CDR1 WSHSY and CDR2 SAAADI. Unique molecular identifiers were incorporated during preparation of the TCRbeta library. TCRdb re-derived calls from the PCR reads in MiXCR, one entry per CDR3 protein. The sample has approximately 88,000 distinct CDR3 sequences, about 12% seen once. Sequences were derived from PBMCs from the stem cell graft donor, sampled from the stem cell graft. This clonotype was obtained from a human donor who donated a stem cell graft to a child with inherited bone marrow failure. The rearrangement uses TRBV10-2 and TRBJ2-1; D is undetermined. This CDR3 is CASSPYLPEEFF. CDR3 DNA sequence: TGCGCCAGCAGCCCGTACCTTCCCGAGGAGTTCTTC.